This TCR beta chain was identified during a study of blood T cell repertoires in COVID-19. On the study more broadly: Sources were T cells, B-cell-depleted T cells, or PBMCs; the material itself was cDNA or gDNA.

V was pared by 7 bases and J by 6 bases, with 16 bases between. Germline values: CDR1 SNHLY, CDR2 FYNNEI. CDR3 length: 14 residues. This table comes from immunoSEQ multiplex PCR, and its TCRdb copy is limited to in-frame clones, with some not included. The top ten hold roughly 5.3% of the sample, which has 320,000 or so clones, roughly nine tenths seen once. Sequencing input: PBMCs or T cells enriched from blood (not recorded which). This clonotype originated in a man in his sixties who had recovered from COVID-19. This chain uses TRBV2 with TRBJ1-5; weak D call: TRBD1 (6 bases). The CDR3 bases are TGTGCCAGCAAACTTAGACAGGCCGTTCAGCCCCAGCATTTT. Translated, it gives CASKLRQAVQPQHF. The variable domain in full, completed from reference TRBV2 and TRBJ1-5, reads EPEVTQTPSHQVTQMGQEVILRCVPISNHLYFYWYRQILGQKVEFLVSFYNNEISEKSEIFDDQFSVERPDGSNFTLKIRSTKLEDSAMYFCASKLRQAVQPQHFGDGTRLSIL.